The T cell receptor (beta chain) under discussion was sequenced for a study of T cell responses to AZD1222 COVID-19 vaccine. Study information: Second-dose intervals of approximately 4 or approximately 12 weeks were pooled. Study findings and constraints: Along spike, vaccine-associated CD4 TCRs were found throughout, with dominance at 160-218 and 743-854.

This clone was observed a single time. Its antigen is unidentified. Trimming removed 6 bases from V and 6 bases from J; junction bases left unmatched: 9. CDR1 is ENHRY and CDR2 is SYGVKD in the germline V gene. The CDR3 runs 14 residues. TCRdb keeps only in-frame clones here, not all; method: immunoSEQ multiplex PCR. The data show some 150,000 clones, around nine tenths seen once. The sample in question was peripheral blood, obtained on day 0 of AZD1222 vaccination. The V gene is TRBV10-3, the J gene TRBJ1-1; 8 nucleotides match TRBD1. The receptor was derived from an adult in good health. The DNA of the CDR3 is TGTGCCATCAGAAACACAGGGGGGTGGTCTGAAGCTTTCTTT. Amino acids: CAIRNTGGWSEAFF.